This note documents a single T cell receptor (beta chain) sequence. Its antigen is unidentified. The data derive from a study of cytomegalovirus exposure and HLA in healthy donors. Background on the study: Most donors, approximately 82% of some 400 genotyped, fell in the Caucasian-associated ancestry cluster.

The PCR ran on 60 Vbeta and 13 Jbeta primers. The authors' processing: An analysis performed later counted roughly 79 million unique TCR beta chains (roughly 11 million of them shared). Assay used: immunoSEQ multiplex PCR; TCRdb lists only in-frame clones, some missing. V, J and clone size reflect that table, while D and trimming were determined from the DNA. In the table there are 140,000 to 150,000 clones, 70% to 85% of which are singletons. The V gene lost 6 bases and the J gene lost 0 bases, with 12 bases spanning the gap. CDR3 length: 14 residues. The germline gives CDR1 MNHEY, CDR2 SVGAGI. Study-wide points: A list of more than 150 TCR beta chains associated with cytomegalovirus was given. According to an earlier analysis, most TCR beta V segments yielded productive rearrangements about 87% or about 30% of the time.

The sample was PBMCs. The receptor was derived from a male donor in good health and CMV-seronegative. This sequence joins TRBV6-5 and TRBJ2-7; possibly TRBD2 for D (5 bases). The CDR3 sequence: CASSRTGSSYEQYF. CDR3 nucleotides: TGTGCCAGCAGCCGGACTGGAAGCTCCTACGAGCAGTACTTC.